Below are 6 T cell receptor beta chains sequenced from a single sample in a study of memory CD4+ T cells and cytomegalovirus serostatus. Single viable CD3+CD4+CD8-CD45RO+ cells were sorted as the memory CD4+ T cells. Clones were sequenced by immunoSEQ multiplex PCR, and TCRdb holds only the in-frame ones, with some missing. The sample lists under 50,000 clones; approximately 78% were seen once. The sequenced material came from memory CD4+ T cells from blood. These receptors all stem from an adult in good health and CMV-seronegative.

This clone is labeled medium-sized (0.01 to 0.1%). The rearrangement uses TRBV7-9 and TRBJ1-1, with D uncertain. The CDR3 covers 14 residues. With 5 bases removed from V and 0 bases from J, the gap between germline ends came to 10 bases. In germline, CDR1 is SEHNR, CDR2 FQNEAQ (reference sequence). Here the CDR3 DNA reads TGTGCCAGCAGCATTACAAGGATGAACACTGAAGCTTTCTTT. Residues: CASSITRMNTEAFF. The variable domain in full, with the rest retrieved from reference TRBV7-9 and TRBJ1-1, is DTGVSQNPRHKITKRGQNVTFRCDPISEHNRLYWYRQTLGQGPEFLTYFQNEAQLEKSRLLSDRFSAERPKGSFSTLEIQRTEQGDSAMYLCASSITRMNTEAFFGQGTRLTVV.

The CDR3 loop is CASSQDRASTDTQYF. CDR3 bases: TGCGCCAGCAGCCAAGATCGGGCCAGCACAGATACGCAGTATTTT. This chain connects TRBV4-3 to TRBJ2-3, with unresolved D. The CDR3 spans 15 residues. CDR1 and CDR2 (germline): LGHNA, YSLEER. Trimming shortened V by 0 bases and J by 0 bases, and 7 bases separated the two germline ends.

Written as DNA, the CDR3 is TGTGCCAGCAGTAAAACCGGGACAGGCACAGATACGCAGTATTTT. The encoded protein is CASSKTGTGTDTQYF. The chain employs TRBV11-2 and TRBJ2-3, with 7 positions matching TRBD1. The length of the CDR3 is 15 residues. After removal of 6 bases from V and 1 base from J, the junction contained 7 bases not matched to a gene. Germline-derived CDR1 and CDR2 are SGHAT and FQNNGV.

The V call is TRBV19, the J call TRBJ2-7; D not resolved. The CDR3 covers 13 residues. Germline V gene lookup returns CDR1 LNHDA and CDR2 SQIVND (reference sequence). V was shortened by 5 bases and J by 3 bases, with 11 bases between the two germline ends. The CDR3 region is CASSSLMYYEQYF. The CDR3, as DNA: TGTGCCAGTAGTTCCTTAATGTACTACGAGCAGTACTTC.

This chain connects TRBV4-3 to TRBJ1-2, with 11 bases aligning to TRBD1. V lost 3 bases, J lost 8 bases, and 5 bases stayed unmatched. The CDR3 has 14 residues. CDR1 is LGHNA and CDR2 is YSLEER in the germline V gene. CDR3 coding DNA: TGCGCCAGCAGCCACGGACAGGGGGCGGGAGGCTACACCTTC. It codes for CASSHGQGAGGYTF.

Concerning this clone itself: An end of the junction differs from the germline gene, which may be a read error. This chain connects TRBV6-6 to TRBJ2-3; TRBD2 matches at 10 bases. Germline V gene data show CDR1 as MNHNY and CDR2 as SVGAGI (reference sequence). The CDR3 has 12 residues. The CDR3 region has the DNA TGTGGCAGCGGGAGGGGAACAGATACGCAGTATTTT. Translation: CGSGRGTDTQYF.